The rows below give T cell receptor beta chains drawn from one sample of a study of blood T cell repertoires in COVID-19. The assay was immunoSEQ multiplex PCR, and TCRdb's table has in-frame clones only and misses some. The data show under 250,000 clones, about nine tenths seen once. The sequenced material came from peripheral blood. The receptors originated from a woman aged 60-75 years who had recovered from COVID-19. CDR3s include the opening cysteine and the closing phenylalanine or tryptophan. A D gene is named only where the DNA matches it firmly. The listing skips clone size in some rows; elsewhere it reads once, few, many or a size class.

abundance	v_gene	j_gene	d_gene	CDR3aa	CDR3nt
NA	TRBV19	TRBJ1-1	NA	CASSTQKNTEAFF	TGTGCCAGTAGTACCCAGAAGAACACTGAAGCTTTCTTT
NA	TRBV5-1	TRBJ1-6	TRBD1	CASSLRTGRDSPLHF	TGCGCCAGCAGCTTACGGACAGGGAGGGATTCACCCCTCCACTTT
NA	TRBV28	TRBJ1-4	NA	CASIGQPNEKLFF	TGTGCCAGCATAGGACAGCCGAATGAAAAACTGTTTTTT
NA	TRBV7-2	TRBJ1-2	TRBD1	CASTPTGYNYGYTF	TGTGCCAGCACCCCGACAGGGTACAACTATGGCTACACCTTC
NA	TRBV27	TRBJ2-7	TRBD1	CASSRDRGYEQYF	TGTGCCAGCAGTCGCGACAGGGGTTACGAGCAGTACTTC
NA	TRBV7-9	TRBJ1-2	TRBD1	CASTPAGGNYGYTF	TGTGCCAGCACCCCAGCAGGGGGCAACTATGGCTACACCTTC
once	TRBV6-2/TRBV6-3	TRBJ2-7	NA	CASSYLGREQYF	TGTGCCAGCAGTTACTTGGGGCGTGAGCAGTACTTC
NA	TRBV7-9	TRBJ2-1	NA	CASSLGGSHEQFF	TGTGCCAGCAGCTTAGGGGGCAGCCATGAGCAGTTCTTC
NA	TRBV6-5	TRBJ2-5	NA	CASSYGDSLQETQYF	TGTGCCAGCAGTTACGGAGACAGCCTCCAAGAGACCCAGTACTTC
NA	TRBV27	TRBJ1-4	TRBD1	CASSLWGTDEKLFF	TGTGCCAGCAGTTTATGGGGGACAGATGAAAAACTGTTTTTT
NA	TRBV6-4	TRBJ1-2	NA	CASSEQFGEGYTF	TGTGCCAGCAGTGAGCAGTTCGGGGAGGGCTACACCTTC
NA	TRBV6-5	TRBJ1-1	TRBD1	CASSYTTGMNTEAFF	TGTGCCAGCAGTTACACGACAGGGATGAACACTGAAGCTTTCTTT
few	TRBV10-1	TRBJ1-1	NA	CASRANTEAFF	TGCGCCAGCAGGGCGAACACTGAAGCTTTCTTT
NA	TRBV11-3	TRBJ2-2	TRBD1	CASSLYGGQMNTGELFF	TGTGCCAGCAGCCTTTATGGGGGACAGATGAACACCGGGGAGCTGTTTTTT
NA	TRBV5-1	TRBJ1-2	NA	CASRVGMGAAGYTF	TGCGCCAGCAGGGTCGGGATGGGAGCGGCTGGCTACACCTTC